This T cell receptor beta chain comes out of a study of blood T cell repertoires in COVID-19. Study-wide background: Acute and convalescent COVID-19 specimens originated in the United States, Italy and Spain.

In the original analysis: Scientists estimated how many nucleated cells there were by amplifying reference gene primers. Using immunoSEQ multiplex PCR, the repertoire was profiled, and TCRdb retains in-frame clones only, with some absent. V, J and clone size derive from that table, while D and trimming were established from the DNA sequence. This table holds hundreds of thousands of clones, 88% found once. CDR3 length equals 15 residues. This sequence originates from a woman in her 40s who had recovered from COVID-19. The V and J genes are TRBV21-1 and TRBJ2-7; the D call of TRBD1 is as the table states it, not checked on the DNA. TRBV21-1 constitutes a pseudogene. Source material: peripheral blood. DNA of the CDR3: TGTGCCAGCAGCAACCGGACAGGGACGGCCTACGAGCAGTACTTC. Translated: CASSNRTGTAYEQYF.